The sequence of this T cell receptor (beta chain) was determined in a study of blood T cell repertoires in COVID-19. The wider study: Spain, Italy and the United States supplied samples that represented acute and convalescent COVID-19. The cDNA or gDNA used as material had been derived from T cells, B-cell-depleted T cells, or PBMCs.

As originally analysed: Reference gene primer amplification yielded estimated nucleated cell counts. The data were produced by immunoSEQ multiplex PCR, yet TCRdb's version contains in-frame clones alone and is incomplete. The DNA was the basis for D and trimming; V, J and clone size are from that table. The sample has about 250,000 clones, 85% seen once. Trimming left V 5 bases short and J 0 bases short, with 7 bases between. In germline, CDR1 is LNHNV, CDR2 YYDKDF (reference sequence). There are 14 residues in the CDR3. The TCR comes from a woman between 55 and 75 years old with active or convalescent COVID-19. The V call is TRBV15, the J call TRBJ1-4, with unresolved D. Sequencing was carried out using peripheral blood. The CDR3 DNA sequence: TGTGCCACCAGCGCGGGTGCAACTAATGAAAAACTGTTTTTT. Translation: CATSAGATNEKLFF.